These 18 T cell receptor beta chains came from one sample sequenced in a study of identical twins (TCRdb year 2016). Preparation of the library involved 5' RACE. TCRdb records Illumina HiSeq 2000 as the sequencer. Clones were called with MiXCR by TCRdb after fastp trimmed the public reads at Q25, and only in-frame beta chains were retained. Each record represents a unique CDR3 protein, reported with the most common genes and DNA among its rows. Across this sample there are a few hundred thousand distinct CDR3 sequences, with approximately 17% seen only once. Of the sample, more than 10% falls within the top ten clones. The sequencing sample was made of naive T cells sorted from blood. In the paper's terms, the cell subset or site label means: cells isolated with a human naive T-cell isolation kit. The receptors were gathered from a man aged 45-60 years in good health.

This clonotype appeared a few times. The chain has TRBV20-1 and TRBJ1-2, with TRBD1 matching over 8 bases. J lost 0 bases, V lost 7 bases, and 10 bases had no gene match. The CDR3 extends over 15 amino acids. CDR1 and CDR2 from the germline V gene are DFQATT and SNEGSKA (reference sequence). The CDR3, as DNA: TGCAGTGACGACAGGGACAGGAGGCCTAACTATGGCTACACCTTC. Amino acid sequence: CSDDRDRRPNYGYTF.

The genes are TRBV29-1 and TRBJ2-3; weak D call: TRBD2 (6 bases). The length of the CDR3 is 14 residues. Looked up from germline, CDR1 is SQVTM and CDR2 is ANQGSEA. The germline V and J ends were trimmed by 7 bases and 1 base, with 15 bases remaining between them. The CDR3 nucleotides are TGCAGCGCCGATGGGCGGGGAGGCACAGATACGCAGTATTTT. Protein: CSADGRGGTDTQYF.

Remarks on this clonotype: Relative to the germline gene, one junction end is altered; a read error may explain this. The CDR3 region is CASSTQGEFDF. In DNA, the CDR3 is TGTGCCAGCAGTACTCAGGGGGAGTTCGATTTT. The chain uses TRBV12-3 or TRBV12-4 and TRBJ1-3; 7 bases fit TRBD1. CDR3 size: 11 residues.

This clonotype has only a few counts. The chain couples TRBV4-3 to TRBJ1-2; 8 bases line up with TRBD1. Germline lookup yields CDR1 LGHNA and CDR2 YSLEER. CDR3 length: 16 residues. Unmatched junction bases numbered 11, after V lost 0 bases and J lost 8 bases. The CDR3 DNA sequence: TGCGCCAGCAGCCAAGACGCAGGGGGCTTAACCTACGGCTACACCTTC. It specifies CASSQDAGGLTYGYTF.

This clonotype has a count of ten or more. The gene calls are TRBV3-1 and TRBJ1-2, with 8 bases fitting TRBD1. Germline V gene lookup returns CDR1 LGHDT and CDR2 YNNKEL (reference sequence). After removal of 3 bases from V and 4 bases from J, the junction contained 1 base not matched to a gene. This CDR3 has 13 amino acids. The DNA for the CDR3 is TGTGCCAGCAGCCATGACAGGGGCTATGGCTACACCTTC. Translation: CASSHDRGYGYTF.

This clonotype was observed a few times. The genes are TRBV6-2 or TRBV6-3 and TRBJ2-7; D is unclear. CDR3 length equals 11 residues. Germline lookup yields CDR1 MNHEY and CDR2 SVGEGT. The germline V and J ends were trimmed by 7 bases and 4 bases, with 8 bases remaining between them. This chain's CDR3 is CASTDVYEQYF. The CDR3 DNA is TGTGCCAGCACCGACGTGTACGAGCAGTACTTC.

This chain connects TRBV5-1 to TRBJ2-7, with 7 bases aligning to TRBD1. The CDR3 has 13 amino acids. With 4 bases clipped from V and 3 bases from J, the junction kept 4 bases outside the gene matches. Germline V CDR1 and CDR2: SGHRS, YFSETQ. CDR3 DNA sequence: TGCGCCAGCAGCCAAACAGGGGACTACGAGCAGTACTTC. This translates into CASSQTGDYEQYF.

The J gene is TRBJ1-1, the V gene TRBV7-8, with no clear D. V gave up 5 bases and J gave up 0 bases, with 16 bases separating them. This CDR3 has 16 residues. Germline V gene data show CDR1 as SGHVS and CDR2 as FQNEAQ. In nucleotides, the CDR3 is TGTGCCAGCAGCCCACACTGGGCCGAGGTGAACACTGAAGCTTTCTTT. This codes for CASSPHWAEVNTEAFF.

This clonotype was counted a few times. The rearrangement joins TRBV29-1 to TRBJ1-2; TRBD1 is a possible D gene (5 bases). Looked up from germline, CDR1 is SQVTM and CDR2 is ANQGSEA. This CDR3 has 15 amino acids. The ends were cut back, 6 bases at V and 4 bases at J, with 21 bases in the middle. The CDR3 nucleotides are TGCAGCGTGGGGGTCTTAGGGGAAGGGCGCTATGGCTACACCTTC. Amino acid sequence: CSVGVLGEGRYGYTF.

This clonotype was recorded many times. This chain uses TRBV11-2 with TRBJ2-3; D is unclear. V was cut by 0 bases and J by 4 bases, with 14 bases left in between. Looked up from germline, CDR1 is SGHAT and CDR2 is FQNNGV. This CDR3 has 16 residues. CDR3 region: CASSLDRVYSPDTQYF. Written as DNA, the CDR3 is TGTGCCAGCAGCTTAGATAGGGTGTACAGCCCAGATACGCAGTATTTT.

This clonotype was counted a few times. V usage is TRBV7-3 and J usage is TRBJ1-2; TRBD1 aligns across 9 bases. The CDR3 sequence is 13 residues long. Trimming cost V 5 bases and J 7 bases; bases outside gene matches: 5. The germline CDR1 and CDR2 sequences are SGHTA and FQGTGA. As DNA, the CDR3 is TGTGCCAGCAGCCGGGACAGGGATGCTGGCTACACCTTC. Amino acids: CASSRDRDAGYTF. Combining the CDR3 with reference TRBV7-3 and TRBJ1-2 gives the whole variable domain GAGVSQTPSNKVTEKGKYVELRCDPISGHTALYWYRQSLGQGPEFLIYFQGTGAADDSGLPNDRFFAVRPEGSVSTLKIQRTERGDSAVYLCASSRDRDAGYTFGSGTRLTVV.

This clonotype has more than one count but fewer than ten. In DNA form, the CDR3 reads TGTGCCAGCAGCTTATTTTATGAGGCTGAGCAGTTCTTC. Translating it yields CASSLFYEAEQFF. The J gene is TRBJ2-1, the V gene TRBV7-9; the D is unclear. CDR3 size: 13 residues. Trimming removed 2 bases from V and 9 bases from J, with 11 bases in between. Per germline, CDR1 SEHNR and CDR2 FQNEAQ (reference sequence). Supplemented by reference TRBV7-9 and TRBJ2-1, the full variable domain reads DTGVSQNPRHKITKRGQNVTFRCDPISEHNRLYWYRQTLGQGPEFLTYFQNEAQLEKSRLLSDRFSAERPKGSFSTLEIQRTEQGDSAMYLCASSLFYEAEQFFGPGTRLTVL.

This clonotype showed up many times. V gene TRBV20-1 combines with J gene TRBJ2-3; TRBD2 is a possible D gene (6 bases). Trimming took off 6 bases at V and 2 bases at J, with 12 bases between the two ends. From germline, CDR1 is DFQATT and CDR2 SNEGSKA (reference sequence). The CDR3 runs 13 residues. The CDR3 DNA reads as TGCAGTGCAAAGGACTATTCCACAGATACGCAGTATTTT. Its translation: CSAKDYSTDTQYF.

The V gene is TRBV24-1, the J gene TRBJ2-1, with 8 bases fitting TRBD2. Looked up from germline, CDR1 is KGHDR and CDR2 is SFDVKD. The CDR3 contains 14 residues. The CDR3 is CASSGGPTYNEQFF. CDR3 DNA: TGTGCATCCTCGGGGGGGCCCACCTACAATGAGCAGTTCTTC.

This clonotype was seen more than once but under ten times. The chain has TRBV7-9 and TRBJ2-1; TRBD1 matches at 7 bases. V lost 1 base to trimming and J lost 9 bases; unmatched junction nucleotides: 3. The CDR3 length is 13 residues. Germline V gene sequence: CDR1 SEHNR, CDR2 FQNEAQ (reference sequence). CDR3 region: CASSLEGQLEQFF. CDR3 coding DNA: TGTGCCAGCAGCTTAGAGGGACAGCTTGAGCAGTTCTTC. Based on the CDR3 plus reference TRBV7-9 and TRBJ2-1, the full variable domain is DTGVSQNPRHKITKRGQNVTFRCDPISEHNRLYWYRQTLGQGPEFLTYFQNEAQLEKSRLLSDRFSAERPKGSFSTLEIQRTEQGDSAMYLCASSLEGQLEQFFGPGTRLTVL.

This clonotype turned up a few times. The chain joins TRBV27 to TRBJ2-7; TRBD2 aligns across 13 bases. The length of the CDR3 is 15 residues. Trimming cost V 7 bases and J 5 bases; bases outside gene matches: 8. The germline V gene has CDR1 MNHEY and CDR2 SMNVEV (reference sequence). This CDR3 reads CASTLLAGGLDEQYF. The CDR3 DNA is TGTGCCAGCACCTTACTAGCGGGAGGGTTGGACGAGCAGTACTTC.

This chain links TRBV23-1 with TRBJ2-3; 9 bases align to TRBD2. TRBV23-1 is an ORF for which the function is uncertain. The CDR3 extends over 17 amino acids. V was clipped by 2 bases and J by 0 bases; unmatched bases: 6. CDR3 sequence reads: CASSQPRLADSTDTQYF. The CDR3 bases are TGCGCCAGCAGTCAACCTCGACTAGCGGATAGCACAGATACGCAGTATTTT.

This clonotype has a handful of counts. The V call is TRBV28, the J call TRBJ2-1; 9 bases match TRBD2. Trimming at V came to 6 bases and at J to 5 bases, leaving 8 bases not matched to a gene. Germline V lookup: CDR1 MDHEN, CDR2 SYDVKM. This CDR3 has 15 residues. CDR3 in amino acids: CASSPVAGVNNEQFF. For the CDR3, the DNA is TGTGCCAGCAGCCCCGTAGCGGGAGTTAACAATGAGCAGTTCTTC.